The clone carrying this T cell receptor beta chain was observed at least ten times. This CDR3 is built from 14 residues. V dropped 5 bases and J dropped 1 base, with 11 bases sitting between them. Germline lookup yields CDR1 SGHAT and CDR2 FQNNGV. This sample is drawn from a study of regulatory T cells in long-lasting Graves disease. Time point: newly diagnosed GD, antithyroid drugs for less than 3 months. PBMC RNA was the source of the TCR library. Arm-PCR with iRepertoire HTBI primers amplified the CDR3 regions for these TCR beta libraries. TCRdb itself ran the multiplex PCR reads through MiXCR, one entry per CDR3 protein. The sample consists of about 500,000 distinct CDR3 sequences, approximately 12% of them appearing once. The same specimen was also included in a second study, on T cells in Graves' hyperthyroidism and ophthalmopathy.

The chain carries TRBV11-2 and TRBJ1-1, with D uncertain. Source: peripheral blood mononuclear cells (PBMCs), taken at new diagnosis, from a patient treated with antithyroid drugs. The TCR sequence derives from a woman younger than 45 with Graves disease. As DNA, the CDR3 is TGTGCCAGCAGCCAGCGACCGAGGAACACTGAAGCTTTCTTT. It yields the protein CASSQRPRNTEAFF. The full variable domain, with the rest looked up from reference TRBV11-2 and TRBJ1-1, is EAGVAQSPRYKIIEKRQSVAFWCNPISGHATLYWYQQILGQGPKLLIQFQNNGVVDDSQLPKDRFSAERLKGVDSTLKIQPAKLEDSAVYLCASSQRPRNTEAFFGQGTRLTVV.